The subject of this entry is one T cell receptor (beta chain). The record originates from a study of blood T cell repertoires in COVID-19. Study details: The United States, Italy and Spain were the sources of the acute and convalescent COVID-19 samples. The analysed material was cDNA or gDNA that came from T cells, B-cell-depleted T cells, or PBMCs.

Original analysis: Nucleated cell counts were estimated from reference gene primer amplification. Clones were sequenced by immunoSEQ multiplex PCR, and TCRdb holds only the in-frame ones, with some missing. From that table come the V and J calls and clone size; the DNA was used to work out D and trimming. This table has tens of thousands of clones, 60% to 80% appearing once. CDR3 length: 14 amino acids. Germline CDR1 is SGHKS and CDR2 is YYEKEE (reference sequence). Trimming left V 3 bases short and J 4 bases short, with 11 bases between. What was sequenced was peripheral blood. This sequence originates from a human donor in a cohort sampled during active COVID-19. The rearrangement joins TRBV5-5 to TRBJ1-5; maybe TRBD1 (6 bases). The DNA for the CDR3 is TGTGCCAGCAGCTATACAGGGTCGAATCAGCCCCAGCATTTT. This encodes CASSYTGSNQPQHF.